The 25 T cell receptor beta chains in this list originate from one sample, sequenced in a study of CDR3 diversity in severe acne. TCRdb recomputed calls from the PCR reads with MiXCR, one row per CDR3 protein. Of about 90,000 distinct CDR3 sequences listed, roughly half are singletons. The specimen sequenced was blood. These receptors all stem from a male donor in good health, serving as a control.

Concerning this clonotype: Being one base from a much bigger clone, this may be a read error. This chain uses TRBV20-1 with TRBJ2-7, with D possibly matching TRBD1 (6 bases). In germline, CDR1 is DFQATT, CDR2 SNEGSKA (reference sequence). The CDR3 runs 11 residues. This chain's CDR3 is CGARGYYEQYF. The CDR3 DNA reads TGCGGTGCTAGGGGGTACTACGAGCAGTACTTC.

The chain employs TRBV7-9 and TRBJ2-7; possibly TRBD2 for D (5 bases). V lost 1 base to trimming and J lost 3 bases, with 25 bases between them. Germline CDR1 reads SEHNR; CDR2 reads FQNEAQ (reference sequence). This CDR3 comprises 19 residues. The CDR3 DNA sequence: TGTGCCAGCAGCTTAGGCCCCTACTTCAGTTCGGGGTTAAACTACGAGCAGTACTTC. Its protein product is CASSLGPYFSSGLNYEQYF.

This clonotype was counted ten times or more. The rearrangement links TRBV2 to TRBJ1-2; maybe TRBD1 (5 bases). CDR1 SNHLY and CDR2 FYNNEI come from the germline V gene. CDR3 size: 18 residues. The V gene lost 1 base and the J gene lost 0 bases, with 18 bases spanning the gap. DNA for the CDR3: TGTGCCAGCAGTGAAGATGTCTTTTCCTCCAGGGCTAACTATGGCTACACCTTC. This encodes CASSEDVFSSRANYGYTF.

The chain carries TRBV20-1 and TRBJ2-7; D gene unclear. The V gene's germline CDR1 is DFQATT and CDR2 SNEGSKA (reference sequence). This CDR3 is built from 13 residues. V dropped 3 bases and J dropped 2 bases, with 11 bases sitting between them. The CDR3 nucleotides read TGCAGTGCTAGCTTGGCCGGCGCCTACGAGCAGTACTTC. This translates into CSASLAGAYEQYF.

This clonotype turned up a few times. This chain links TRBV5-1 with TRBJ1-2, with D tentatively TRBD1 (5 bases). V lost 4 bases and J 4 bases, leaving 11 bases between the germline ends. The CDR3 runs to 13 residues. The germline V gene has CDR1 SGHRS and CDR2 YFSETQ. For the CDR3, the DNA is TGCGCCAGCAGCATCGGGGACGGCTATGGCTACACCTTC. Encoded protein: CASSIGDGYGYTF.

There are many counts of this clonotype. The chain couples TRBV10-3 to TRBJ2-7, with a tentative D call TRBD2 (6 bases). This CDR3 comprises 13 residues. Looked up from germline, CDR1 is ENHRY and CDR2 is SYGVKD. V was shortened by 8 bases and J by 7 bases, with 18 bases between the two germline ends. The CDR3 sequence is CAISAGPPGEQYF. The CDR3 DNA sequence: TGTGCCATCTCGGCGGGACCCCCGGGAGAGCAGTACTTC.

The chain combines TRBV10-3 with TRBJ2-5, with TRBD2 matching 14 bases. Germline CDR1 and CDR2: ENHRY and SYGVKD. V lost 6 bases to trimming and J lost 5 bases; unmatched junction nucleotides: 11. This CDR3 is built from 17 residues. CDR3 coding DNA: TGTGCCATCAGCTCCGGGACTAGCGGGGGCCGGGCGGAGACCCAGTACTTC. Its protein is CAISSGTSGGRAETQYF.

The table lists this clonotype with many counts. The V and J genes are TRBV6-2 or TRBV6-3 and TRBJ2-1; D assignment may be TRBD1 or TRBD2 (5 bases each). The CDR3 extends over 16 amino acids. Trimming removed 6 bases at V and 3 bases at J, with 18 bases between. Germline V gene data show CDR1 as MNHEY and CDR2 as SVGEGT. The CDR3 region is CASRALGHEGYNEQFF. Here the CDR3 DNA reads TGTGCCAGCAGAGCTCTTGGACACGAGGGCTACAATGAGCAGTTCTTC.

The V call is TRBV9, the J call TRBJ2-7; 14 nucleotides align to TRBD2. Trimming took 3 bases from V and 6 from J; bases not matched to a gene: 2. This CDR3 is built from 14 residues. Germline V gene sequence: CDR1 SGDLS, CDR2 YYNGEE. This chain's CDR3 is CASSAGLAGVEQYF. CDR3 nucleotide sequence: TGTGCCAGCAGCGCGGGACTAGCGGGAGTCGAGCAGTACTTC.

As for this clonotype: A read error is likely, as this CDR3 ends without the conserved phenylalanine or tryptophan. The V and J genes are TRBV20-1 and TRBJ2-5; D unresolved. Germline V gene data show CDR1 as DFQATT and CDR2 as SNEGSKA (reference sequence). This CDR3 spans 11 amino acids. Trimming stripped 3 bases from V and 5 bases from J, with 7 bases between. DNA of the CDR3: TGCAGTGCTAGCCTCCAGGAGACCCAGTACCTC. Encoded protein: CSASLQETQYL.

This CDR3 is CASSPPGEYSPLHF. DNA for the CDR3: TGTGCCAGCAGCCCACCCGGGGAGTATTCACCCCTCCACTTT. The chain has TRBV5-6 and TRBJ1-6; D remains unclear. The V gene's germline CDR1 is SGHDT and CDR2 YYEEEE. The CDR3 loop spans 14 amino acids. V was pared by 4 bases and J by 8 bases, with 13 bases between.

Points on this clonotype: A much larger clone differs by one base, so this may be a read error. CDR3: CASSGGGTGELFF. CDR3 coding DNA: TGTGCCAGCAGCGGGGGGGGCACCGGGGAGCTGTTTTTT. The chain employs TRBV9 and TRBJ2-2; 7 bases agree with TRBD2. The junction had 0 bases not matched to a gene; V was cut back by 3 bases and J by 4 bases. Germline V gene lookup returns CDR1 SGDLS and CDR2 YYNGEE. The CDR3 runs 13 residues.

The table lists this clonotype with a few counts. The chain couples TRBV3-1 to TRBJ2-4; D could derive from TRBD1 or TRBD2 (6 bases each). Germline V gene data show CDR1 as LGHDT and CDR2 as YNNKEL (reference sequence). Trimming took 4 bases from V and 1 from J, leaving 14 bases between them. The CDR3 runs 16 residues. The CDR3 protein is CASSLEGGTAKNIQYF. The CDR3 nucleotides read TGTGCCAGCAGCCTAGAGGGGGGTACGGCCAAAAACATTCAGTACTTC.

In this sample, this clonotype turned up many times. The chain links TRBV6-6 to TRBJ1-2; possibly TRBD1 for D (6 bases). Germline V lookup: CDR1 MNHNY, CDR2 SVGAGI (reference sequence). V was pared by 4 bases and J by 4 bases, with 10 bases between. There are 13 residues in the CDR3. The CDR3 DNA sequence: TGTGCCAGCAGTTTAGACAGGATCTATGGCTACACCTTC. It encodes CASSLDRIYGYTF.

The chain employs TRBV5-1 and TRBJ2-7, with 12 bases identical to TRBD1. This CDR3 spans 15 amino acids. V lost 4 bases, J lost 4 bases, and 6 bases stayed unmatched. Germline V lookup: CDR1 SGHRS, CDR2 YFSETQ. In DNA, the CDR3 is TGCGCCAGCAGCGGGGGACAGGGGGCGGGTTACGAGCAGTACTTC. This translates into CASSGGQGAGYEQYF.

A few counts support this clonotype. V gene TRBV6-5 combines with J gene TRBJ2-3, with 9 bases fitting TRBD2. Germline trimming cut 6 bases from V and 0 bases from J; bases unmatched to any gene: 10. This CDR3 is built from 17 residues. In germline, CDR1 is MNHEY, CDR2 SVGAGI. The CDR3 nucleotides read TGTGCCAGCAGGGGACTAGCTGGAATTGGGAGCACAGATACGCAGTATTTT. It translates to CASRGLAGIGSTDTQYF.

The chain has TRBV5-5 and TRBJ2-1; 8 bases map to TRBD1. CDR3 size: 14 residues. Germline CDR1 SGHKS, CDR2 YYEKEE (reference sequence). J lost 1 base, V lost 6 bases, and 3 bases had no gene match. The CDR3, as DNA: TGTGCCAGCACTCGACAGGGGTCCTACAATGAGCAGTTCTTC. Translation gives CASTRQGSYNEQFF.

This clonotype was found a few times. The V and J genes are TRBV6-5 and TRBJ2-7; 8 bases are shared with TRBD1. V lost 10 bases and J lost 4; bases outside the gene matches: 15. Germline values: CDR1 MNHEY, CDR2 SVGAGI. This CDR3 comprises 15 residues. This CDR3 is CATSTGTGVGYEQYF. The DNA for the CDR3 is TGTGCCACATCGACAGGGACAGGCGTAGGGTACGAGCAGTACTTC.

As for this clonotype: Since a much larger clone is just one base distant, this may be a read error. The CDR3 region has the DNA TGTGCCAGCAGCGTAGGGCTAGCGGGAGCAGATACGCAGTGTTTT. This translates into CASSVGLAGADTQCF. The chain links TRBV9 to TRBJ2-3, with 10 bases aligning to TRBD2. From germline, CDR1 is SGDLS and CDR2 YYNGEE. CDR3 length: 15 residues.

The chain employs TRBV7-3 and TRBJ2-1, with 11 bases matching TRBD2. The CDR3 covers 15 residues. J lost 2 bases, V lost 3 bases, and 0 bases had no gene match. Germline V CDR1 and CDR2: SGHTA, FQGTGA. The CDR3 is CASSLTSGAYNEQFF. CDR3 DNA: TGTGCCAGCAGCTTGACTAGCGGGGCCTACAATGAGCAGTTCTTC.

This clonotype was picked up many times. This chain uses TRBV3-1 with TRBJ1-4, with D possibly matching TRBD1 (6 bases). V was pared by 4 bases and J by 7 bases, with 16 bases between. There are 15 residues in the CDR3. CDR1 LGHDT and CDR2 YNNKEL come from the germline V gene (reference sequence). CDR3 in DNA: TGTGCCAGCAGCCGGGGGACATCGGAGCGTGAAAAACTGTTTTTT. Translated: CASSRGTSEREKLFF. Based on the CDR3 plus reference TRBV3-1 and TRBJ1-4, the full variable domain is DTAVSQTPKYLVTQMGNDKSIKCEQNLGHDTMYWYKQDSKKFLKIMFSYNNKELIINETVPNRFSPKSPDKAHLNLHINSLELGDSAVYFCASSRGTSEREKLFFGSGTQLSVL.

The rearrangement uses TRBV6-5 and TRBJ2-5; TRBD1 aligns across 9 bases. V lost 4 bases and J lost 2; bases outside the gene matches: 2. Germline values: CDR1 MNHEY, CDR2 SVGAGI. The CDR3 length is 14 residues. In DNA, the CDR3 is TGTGCCAGCAGTTCGGGACAGGGTCAAGAGACCCAGTACTTC. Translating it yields CASSSGQGQETQYF.

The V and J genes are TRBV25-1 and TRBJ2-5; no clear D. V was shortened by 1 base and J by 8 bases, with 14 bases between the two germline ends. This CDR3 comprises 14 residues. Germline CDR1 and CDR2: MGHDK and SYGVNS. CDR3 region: CASSEFITPPTQYF. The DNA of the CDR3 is TGTGCCAGCAGTGAATTCATTACGCCCCCTACCCAGTACTTC.

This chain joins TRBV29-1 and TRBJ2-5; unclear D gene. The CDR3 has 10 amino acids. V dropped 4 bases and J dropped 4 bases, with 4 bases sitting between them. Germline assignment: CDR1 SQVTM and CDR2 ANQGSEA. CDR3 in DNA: TGCAGCGTTGGTCTAGAGACCCAGTACTTC. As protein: CSVGLETQYF.

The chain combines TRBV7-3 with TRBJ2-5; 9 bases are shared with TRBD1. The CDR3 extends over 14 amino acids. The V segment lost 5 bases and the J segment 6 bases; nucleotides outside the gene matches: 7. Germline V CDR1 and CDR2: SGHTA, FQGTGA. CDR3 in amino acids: CASSASGQGKTQYF. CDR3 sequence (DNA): TGTGCCAGCAGCGCCTCGGGACAGGGAAAGACCCAGTACTTC.